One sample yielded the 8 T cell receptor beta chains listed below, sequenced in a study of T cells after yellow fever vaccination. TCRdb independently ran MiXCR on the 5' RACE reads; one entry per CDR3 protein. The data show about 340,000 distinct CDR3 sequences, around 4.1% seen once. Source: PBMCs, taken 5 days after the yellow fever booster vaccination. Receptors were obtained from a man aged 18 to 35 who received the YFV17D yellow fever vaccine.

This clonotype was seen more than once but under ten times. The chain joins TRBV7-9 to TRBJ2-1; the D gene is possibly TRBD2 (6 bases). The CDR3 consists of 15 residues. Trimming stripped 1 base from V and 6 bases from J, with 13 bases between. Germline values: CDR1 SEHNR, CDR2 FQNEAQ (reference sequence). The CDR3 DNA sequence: TGTGCCAGCAGCTTAGTCGCGGGACTCGGCAATGAGCAGTTCTTC. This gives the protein CASSLVAGLGNEQFF.

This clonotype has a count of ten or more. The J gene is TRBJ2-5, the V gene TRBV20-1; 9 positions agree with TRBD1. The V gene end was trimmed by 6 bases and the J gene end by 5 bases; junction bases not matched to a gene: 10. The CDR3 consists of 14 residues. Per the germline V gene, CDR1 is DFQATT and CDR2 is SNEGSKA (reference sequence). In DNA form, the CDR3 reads TGCAGTGCAACCGACAGGGGGGGGATGGAGACCCAGTACTTC. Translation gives CSATDRGGMETQYF.

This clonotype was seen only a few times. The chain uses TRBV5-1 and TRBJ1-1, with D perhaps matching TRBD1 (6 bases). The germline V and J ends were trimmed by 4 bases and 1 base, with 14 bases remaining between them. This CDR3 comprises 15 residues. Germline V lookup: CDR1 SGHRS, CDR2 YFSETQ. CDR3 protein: CASSRTIQGNTEAFF. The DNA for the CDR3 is TGCGCCAGCAGCCGTACCATACAGGGGAACACTGAAGCTTTCTTT.

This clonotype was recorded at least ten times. Here the CDR3 DNA reads TGCGCCAGCAGCCAAGATCTTGGGACAGAGCCCTACGAGCAGTACGTC. Protein: CASSQDLGTEPYEQYV. This chain connects TRBV4-3 to TRBJ2-7; 7 bases line up with TRBD1. This CDR3 has 16 amino acids. Germline CDR1 reads LGHNA; CDR2 reads YSLEER. V dropped 0 bases and J dropped 2; count of bases not matched to a gene: 7.

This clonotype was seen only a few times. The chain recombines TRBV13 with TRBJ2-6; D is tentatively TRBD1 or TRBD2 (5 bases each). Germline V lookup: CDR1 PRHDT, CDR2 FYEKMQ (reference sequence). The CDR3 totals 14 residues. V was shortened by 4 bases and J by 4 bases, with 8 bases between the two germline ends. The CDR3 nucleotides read TGTGCCAGCAGCTGGGGGATCGGGGCCAACGTCCTGACTTTC. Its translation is CASSWGIGANVLTF.

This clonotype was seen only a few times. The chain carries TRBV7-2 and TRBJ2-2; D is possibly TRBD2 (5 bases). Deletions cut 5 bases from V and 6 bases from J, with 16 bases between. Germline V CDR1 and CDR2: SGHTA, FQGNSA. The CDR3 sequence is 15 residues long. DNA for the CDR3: TGTGCCAGCAGCCCCCGCAGCCTCGGGGCCGGGGAGCTGTTTTTT. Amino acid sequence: CASSPRSLGAGELFF.

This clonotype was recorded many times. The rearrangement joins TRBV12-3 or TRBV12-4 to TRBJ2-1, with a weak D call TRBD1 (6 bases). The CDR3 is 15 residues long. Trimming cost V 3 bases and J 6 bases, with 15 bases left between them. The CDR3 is CASSFRQGKLNEQFF. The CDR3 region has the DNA TGTGCCAGCAGTTTTCGGCAGGGGAAGCTCAATGAGCAGTTCTTC.

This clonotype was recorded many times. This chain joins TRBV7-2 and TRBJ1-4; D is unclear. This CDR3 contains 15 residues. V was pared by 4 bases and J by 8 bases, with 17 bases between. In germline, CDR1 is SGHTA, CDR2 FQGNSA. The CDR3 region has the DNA TGTGCCAGCAGCTCCCAGTCGGGCGTCGTAGAAAAACTGTTTTTT. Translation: CASSSQSGVVEKLFF.